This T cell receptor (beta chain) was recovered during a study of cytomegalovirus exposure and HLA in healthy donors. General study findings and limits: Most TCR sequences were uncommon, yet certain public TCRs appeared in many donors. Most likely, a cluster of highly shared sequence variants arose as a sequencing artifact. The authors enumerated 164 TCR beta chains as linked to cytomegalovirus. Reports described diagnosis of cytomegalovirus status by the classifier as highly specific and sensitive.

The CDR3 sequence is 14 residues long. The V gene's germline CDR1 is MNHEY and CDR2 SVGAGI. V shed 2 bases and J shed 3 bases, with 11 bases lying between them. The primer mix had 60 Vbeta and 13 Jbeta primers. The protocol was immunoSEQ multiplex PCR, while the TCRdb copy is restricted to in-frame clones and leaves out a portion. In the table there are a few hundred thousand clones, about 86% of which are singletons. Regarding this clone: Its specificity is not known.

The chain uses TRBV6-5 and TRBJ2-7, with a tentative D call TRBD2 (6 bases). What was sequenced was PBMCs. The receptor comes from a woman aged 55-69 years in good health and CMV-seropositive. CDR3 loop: CASSYAAGHYEQYF. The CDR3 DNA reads TGTGCCAGCAGTTACGCTGCGGGGCACTACGAGCAGTACTTC.